The clone carrying this T cell receptor beta chain was seen at least ten times. Its matching antigen is unknown. Unsorted libraries were prepared from 2 million PBMCs held at -80 C. The cDNA was synthesized by means of template-switch 5'RACE, which was carried out with 10-nucleotide random UMIs. TCRdb passed the 5' RACE reads through MiXCR, listing each CDR3 protein once. The sample lists under 90,000 distinct CDR3 sequences, around a tenth occurring once. The data were obtained in a study of neurological immune-mediated disorders. Findings of the study overall: The study found the most TCR clonal expansion in HTLV-1-associated myelopathy and the least in multiple sclerosis, below healthy controls. No sharing of CDR3 amino acid sequences was observed among expanded clones across subjects, suggesting private repertoires in all groups.

The specimen was PBMCs. This clonotype was sampled from a man aged 45-65 years in good health.

The CDR3 loop reads CASSQVRLAGSYEQYF. The CDR3, as DNA: TGTGCCAGCAGCCAAGTTCGACTAGCGGGTTCCTACGAGCAGTACTTC. This rearrangement joins TRBV3-1 to TRBJ2-7; the match to TRBD2 covers 10 bases. Germline CDR1 and CDR2: LGHDT and YNNKEL (reference sequence). After removal of 1 base from V and 1 base from J, the junction contained 4 bases not matched to a gene. The CDR3 sequence is 16 residues long.